These 25 T cell receptor beta chains were all obtained from the same sample, sequenced in a study of blood T cell repertoires in COVID-19. Here immunoSEQ multiplex PCR was the method, and the copy in TCRdb shows in-frame clones only, minus some. The sample has roughly 91,000 clones, roughly 72% seen once. The sample comprised peripheral blood. Every receptor here comes from a man aged 65-85 years with acute or convalescent COVID-19.

Points on this clone: Distinct nucleotide sequences in the sample also encode this CDR3. This chain connects TRBV3-1 (or the pseudogene TRBV3-2) to TRBJ2-6; possible D gene TRBD2, 6 bases. The CDR3 contains 16 residues. Trimming removed 2 bases at V and 0 bases at J, with 8 bases between. The germline V gene encodes CDR1 LGHDT and CDR2 YNNKEL (reference sequence). The CDR3 sequence: CASSQSGPSGANVLTF. For the CDR3, the DNA is TGTGCCAGCAGCCAAAGCGGGCCCTCTGGGGCCAACGTCCTGACTTTC.

This chain uses TRBV15 with TRBJ1-5; 7 bases map to TRBD1. There are 16 residues in the CDR3. V lost 0 bases to trimming and J lost 6 bases; unmatched junction nucleotides: 8. The germline gives CDR1 LNHNV, CDR2 YYDKDF (reference sequence). The CDR3 loop is CATSRERDSRGQPQHF. The CDR3 DNA is TGTGCCACCAGCAGAGAGCGGGACAGCCGGGGTCAGCCCCAGCATTTT.

The chain employs TRBV9 and TRBJ2-3; a weak D match, TRBD2 (6 bases). The ends were cut back, 0 bases at V and 0 bases at J, with 14 bases in the middle. The CDR3 length is 17 residues. In germline, CDR1 is SGDLS, CDR2 YYNGEE. CDR3 in amino acids: CASSVEGLGASTDTQYF. CDR3 DNA sequence: TGTGCCAGCAGCGTAGAGGGACTGGGCGCTAGCACAGATACGCAGTATTTT.

The chain combines TRBV5-1 with TRBJ2-1, with 13 bases matching TRBD2. CDR3 size: 17 residues. Germline V gene data show CDR1 as SGHRS and CDR2 as YFSETQ. With V trimmed by 3 bases and J by 0 bases, 3 bases remained unmatched. Here the CDR3 DNA reads TGCGCCAGCAGCTGGGGACTAGCGGGGAGCTCCTACAATGAGCAGTTCTTC. It translates to CASSWGLAGSSYNEQFF.

This rearrangement joins TRBV29-1 to TRBJ2-3; 11 bases match TRBD2. Germline loops: CDR1 SQVTM, CDR2 ANQGSEA. This CDR3 is 14 amino acids long. The ends lost 6 bases at V and 4 bases at J; junction bases unmatched: 6. The CDR3 DNA is TGCAGCGTCGAGACTAGCGGGGAAGCAGATACGCAGTATTTT. Translation gives CSVETSGEADTQYF.

The V and J genes are TRBV5-1 and TRBJ1-6; 12 bases are shared with TRBD1. Germline V gene sequence: CDR1 SGHRS, CDR2 YFSETQ. The length of the CDR3 is 19 residues. Trimming removed 5 bases from V and 1 base from J; junction bases left unmatched: 10. The CDR3 is CASSASGTGGASYNSPLHF. Written as DNA, the CDR3 is TGCGCCAGCAGTGCCTCCGGGACAGGGGGCGCATCCTATAATTCACCCCTCCACTTT.

This clone was observed a few times. This chain links TRBV7-8 with TRBJ1-3, with 8 bases identical to TRBD1. V lost 5 bases and J lost 4; bases outside the gene matches: 19. The V gene's germline CDR1 is SGHVS and CDR2 FQNEAQ. CDR3 length equals 19 residues. This CDR3 is CASSSYSPGGLGRGNTIYF. The CDR3 DNA reads TGTGCCAGCAGCAGTTATTCTCCAGGGGGCCTTGGTCGGGGAAACACCATATATTTT.

The V call is TRBV2, the J call TRBJ1-1; D remains ambiguous. Germline V gene sequence: CDR1 SNHLY, CDR2 FYNNEI. V was pared by 4 bases and J by 4 bases, with 13 bases between. The CDR3 is 14 residues long. CDR3 nucleotide sequence: TGTGCCAGCAGTGGTCAGGATTTGCGCACTGAAGCTTTCTTT. Translating it yields CASSGQDLRTEAFF.

This clone appeared a few times. The chain is built from TRBV5-1 and TRBJ2-1; TRBD1 matches 9 bases. V was pared by 4 bases and J by 6 bases, with 5 bases of the junction left unmatched. Germline CDR1 and CDR2: SGHRS and YFSETQ. This CDR3 contains 14 residues. CDR3 nucleotides: TGCGCCAGCAGCCGGGACAGGGATATCAATGAGCAGTTCTTC. Its protein product is CASSRDRDINEQFF.

The chain recombines TRBV18 with TRBJ1-6, with TRBD1 as a possible D gene (6 bases). With 5 bases removed from V and 9 bases from J, the gap between germline ends came to 17 bases. From germline, CDR1 is KGHSH and CDR2 LQKENI. There are 15 residues in the CDR3. CDR3 loop: CASSGGQAPPSPLHF. For the CDR3, the DNA is TGTGCCAGCTCAGGGGGCCAAGCGCCTCCTTCACCCCTCCACTTT.

This chain connects TRBV20-1 to TRBJ1-2, with 7 bases matching TRBD1. CDR1 DFQATT and CDR2 SNEGSKA come from the germline V gene (reference sequence). V gave up 3 bases and J gave up 4 bases; unmatched junction bases: 11. The CDR3 is made up of 15 amino acids. For the CDR3, the DNA is TGCAGTGCTAGTTACATCCGGGACAGCCTCTATGGCTACACCTTC. The encoded protein is CSASYIRDSLYGYTF.

V gene TRBV19 combines with J gene TRBJ2-5; 10 bases match TRBD1. From germline, CDR1 is LNHDA and CDR2 SQIVND (reference sequence). The CDR3 is 15 amino acids. Trimming removed 9 bases from V and 4 bases from J; junction bases left unmatched: 11. The CDR3 DNA is TGTGCCAGCAGAACCGGGACAGGGGTGAGAGAGACCCAGTACTTC. Its translation is CASRTGTGVRETQYF.

This clone showed up just a few times. This sequence joins TRBV5-1 and TRBJ2-7, with 8 bases identical to TRBD2. The V segment lost 4 bases and the J segment 3 bases; nucleotides outside the gene matches: 6. The CDR3 has 14 residues. Germline V gene sequence: CDR1 SGHRS, CDR2 YFSETQ. CDR3 in amino acids: CASSTGLGFYEQYF. The CDR3 DNA sequence: TGCGCCAGCAGCACGGGACTAGGTTTCTACGAGCAGTACTTC.

The chain links TRBV14 to TRBJ1-2, with D possibly TRBD1 on 5 matching bases. The CDR3 runs 14 residues. Germline V gives CDR1 SGHDN, CDR2 FVKESK. Deletions cut 0 bases from V and 5 bases from J, with 10 bases between. In nucleotides, the CDR3 is TGTGCCAGCAGCCAAGAAATGGGGGGGTATGGCTACACCTTC. The encoded protein is CASSQEMGGYGYTF.

This sequence joins TRBV24-1 and TRBJ2-5; 7 bases align to TRBD1. Germline values: CDR1 KGHDR, CDR2 SFDVKD. The CDR3 is made up of 15 amino acids. The V and J ends lost 3 bases and 4 bases, in that order; junction bases with no gene match: 7. The CDR3 coding sequence is TGTGCCACCAGTGATCCTACAGGGGTAGCAGAGACCCAGTACTTC. Translation gives CATSDPTGVAETQYF.

This chain uses TRBV3-1 (or the pseudogene TRBV3-2) with TRBJ1-6, with 7 bases aligning to TRBD1. The CDR3 covers 18 residues. CDR1 is LGHDT and CDR2 is YNNKEL in the germline V gene (reference sequence). V gave up 1 base and J gave up 8 bases; unmatched junction bases: 14. The CDR3 loop reads CASSQGRRQGTPDSPLHF. For the CDR3, the DNA is TGTGCCAGCAGCCAAGGTCGCCGACAGGGCACCCCGGATTCACCCCTCCACTTT.

V usage is TRBV7-3 and J usage is TRBJ1-3; 7 bases are shared with TRBD1. The V gene end was trimmed by 5 bases and the J gene end by 3 bases; junction bases not matched to a gene: 7. The CDR3 contains 15 residues. CDR1 and CDR2 (germline): SGHTA, FQGTGA. The CDR3 nucleotides are TGTGCCAGCAGCGTTACAGGGGAGTATGGAAACACCATATATTTT. This encodes CASSVTGEYGNTIYF.

This chain uses TRBV4-1 with TRBJ2-2, with D maybe TRBD1 (6 bases). The CDR3 is 18 residues long. The V end lost 4 bases, the J end lost 4 bases, and 22 bases lay between the germline ends. From germline, CDR1 is MGHRA and CDR2 YSYEKL. In DNA form, the CDR3 reads TGCGCCAGCAGCCCCACAGTAACAGGGAGTCGTAGCACCGGGGAGCTGTTTTTT. Translation: CASSPTVTGSRSTGELFF.

The rearrangement uses TRBV7-3 and TRBJ2-5; D is unresolved. The CDR3 is 15 residues long. CDR1 and CDR2 from the germline V gene are SGHTA and FQGTGA. Trimming removed 5 bases from V and 5 bases from J, with 18 bases in between. In DNA form, the CDR3 reads TGTGCCAGCAGCCCCGAGTCCTCTCCATACGAGACCCAGTACTTC. Encoded protein: CASSPESSPYETQYF.

This clone was observed a single time. The rearrangement joins TRBV5-6 to TRBJ1-2, with D unclear. CDR3 length: 14 amino acids. Germline V gene lookup returns CDR1 SGHDT and CDR2 YYEEEE. V dropped 0 bases and J dropped 0 bases, with 6 bases sitting between them. The DNA of the CDR3 is TGTGCCAGCAGCTTGGGGTCAGCTAACTATGGCTACACCTTC. It translates to CASSLGSANYGYTF. Based on the CDR3 plus reference TRBV5-6 and TRBJ1-2, the full variable domain is DAGVTQSPTHLIKTRGQQVTLRCSPKSGHDTVSWYQQALGQGPQFIFQYYEEEERQRGNFPDRFSGHQFPNYSSELNVNALLLGDSALYLCASSLGSANYGYTFGSGTRLTVV.

This rearrangement joins TRBV5-4 to TRBJ2-5; 12 nucleotides line up with TRBD2. The CDR3 extends over 16 amino acids. Germline V gene sequence: CDR1 SGHNT, CDR2 YYREEE (reference sequence). V shed 2 bases and J 4 bases; nucleotides not matched to a gene: 6. The DNA for the CDR3 is TGTGCCAGCAGCTTCCCTAGCGGGAGGGCCGGAGAGACCCAGTACTTC. Amino acid sequence: CASSFPSGRAGETQYF.

The chain joins TRBV2 to TRBJ2-3, with D possibly matching TRBD2 (6 bases). With 7 bases removed from V and 2 bases from J, the gap between germline ends came to 22 bases. The CDR3 covers 17 residues. Germline V gene sequence: CDR1 SNHLY, CDR2 FYNNEI. The CDR3 loop reads CASTLRLEGFLTDTQYF. In nucleotides, the CDR3 is TGTGCCAGCACCCTAAGACTAGAGGGTTTCCTCACAGATACGCAGTATTTT.

This clone has a single count. This chain links TRBV6-5 with TRBJ1-2; TRBD1 might be the D (5 bases). V was clipped by 5 bases and J by 1 base, with 14 bases between them. The CDR3 covers 15 residues. Per germline, CDR1 MNHEY and CDR2 SVGAGI. CDR3 sequence (DNA): TGTGCCAGCAGTATGGGACTCCACTATAACTATGGCTACACCTTC. Translation: CASSMGLHYNYGYTF.

This clone occurred a few times. The chain joins TRBV7-6 to TRBJ2-2, with D possibly TRBD2 on 6 matching bases. Germline V gene data show CDR1 as SGHVS and CDR2 as FNYEAQ. Trimming cost V 5 bases and J 6 bases, with 10 bases left between them. The CDR3 has 13 amino acids. CDR3: CASSASDAGELFF. Here the CDR3 DNA reads TGTGCCAGCAGCGCTAGCGACGCCGGGGAGCTGTTTTTT. The variable domain in full, with the rest retrieved from reference TRBV7-6 and TRBJ2-2, is GAGVSQSPRYKVTKRGQDVALRCDPISGHVSLYWYRQALGQGPEFLTYFNYEAQQDKSGLPNDRFSAERPEGSISTLTIQRTEQRDSAMYRCASSASDAGELFFGEGSRLTVL.

The chain employs TRBV27 and TRBJ2-3, with TRBD1 matching over 12 bases. Trimming cost V 1 base and J 10 bases; bases outside gene matches: 18. The CDR3 runs to 19 residues. Germline lookup yields CDR1 MNHEY and CDR2 SMNVEV (reference sequence). CDR3 coding DNA: TGTGCCAGCAGTTTATTTGGGACAGGGGGCAGCGCGGCTCCATATCCGCAGTATTTT. Translating gives CASSLFGTGGSAAPYPQYF.